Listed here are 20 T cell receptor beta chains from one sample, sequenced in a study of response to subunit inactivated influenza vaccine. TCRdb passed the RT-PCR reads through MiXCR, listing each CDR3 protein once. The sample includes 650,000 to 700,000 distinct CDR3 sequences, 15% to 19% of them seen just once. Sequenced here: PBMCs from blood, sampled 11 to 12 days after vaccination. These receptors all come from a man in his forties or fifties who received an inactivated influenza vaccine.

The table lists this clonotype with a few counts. The CDR3 bases are TGTGCCAGCAGCCCCCGAGCGGGATTTAACTACGAGCAGTACTTC. Translating it yields CASSPRAGFNYEQYF. The genes are TRBV27 and TRBJ2-7; TRBD2 matches at 7 bases. The V gene's germline CDR1 is MNHEY and CDR2 SMNVEV (reference sequence). V lost 6 bases to trimming and J lost 3 bases; unmatched junction nucleotides: 11. The CDR3 runs to 15 residues.

In nucleotides, the CDR3 is TGTGCCACCATTCCGGACAGGGGAGAGACCCAGTACTTC. It yields the protein CATIPDRGETQYF. The chain uses TRBV6-6 and TRBJ2-5, with 9 bases aligning to TRBD1. The CDR3 totals 13 residues. Germline CDR1 is MNHNY and CDR2 is SVGAGI (reference sequence). V was clipped by 10 bases and J by 4 bases; unmatched bases: 7.

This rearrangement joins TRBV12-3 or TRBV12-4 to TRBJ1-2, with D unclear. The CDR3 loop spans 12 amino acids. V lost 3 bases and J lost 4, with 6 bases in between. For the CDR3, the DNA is TGTGCCAGCAGTTTTGCCGGCTATGGCTACACCTTC. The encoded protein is CASSFAGYGYTF.

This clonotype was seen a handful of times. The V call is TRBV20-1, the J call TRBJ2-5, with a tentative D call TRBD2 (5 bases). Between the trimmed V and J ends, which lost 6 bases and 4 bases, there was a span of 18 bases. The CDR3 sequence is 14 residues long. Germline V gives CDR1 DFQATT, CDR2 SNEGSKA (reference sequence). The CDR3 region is CSAEEMVGRETQYF. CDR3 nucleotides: TGCAGTGCGGAGGAGATGGTGGGGAGAGAGACCCAGTACTTC.

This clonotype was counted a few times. CDR3 protein: CSVDRNSYNEQFF. The CDR3 bases are TGCAGCGTTGACCGGAACTCCTACAATGAGCAGTTCTTC. This chain links TRBV29-1 with TRBJ2-1; D remains unclear. V gave up 3 bases and J gave up 0 bases, with 6 bases separating them. The CDR3 runs 13 residues. Germline lookup yields CDR1 SQVTM and CDR2 ANQGSEA.

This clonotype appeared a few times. The CDR3 sequence is CASSGGSLSYGYTF. CDR3 nucleotide sequence: TGCGCCAGCAGTGGGGGCAGTTTGTCTTATGGCTACACCTTC. The V call is TRBV5-1, the J call TRBJ1-2; the D gene is possibly TRBD1 (6 bases). The CDR3 is 14 amino acids. CDR1 SGHRS and CDR2 YFSETQ come from the germline V gene. Trimming removed 5 bases from V and 5 bases from J, with 16 bases in between.

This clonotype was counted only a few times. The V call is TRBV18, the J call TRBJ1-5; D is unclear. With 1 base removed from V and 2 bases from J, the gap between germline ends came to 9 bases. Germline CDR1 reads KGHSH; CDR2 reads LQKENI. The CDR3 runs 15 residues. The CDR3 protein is CASSPQGIGNQPQHF. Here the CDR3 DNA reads TGTGCCAGCTCACCACAGGGTATTGGCAATCAGCCCCAGCATTTT.

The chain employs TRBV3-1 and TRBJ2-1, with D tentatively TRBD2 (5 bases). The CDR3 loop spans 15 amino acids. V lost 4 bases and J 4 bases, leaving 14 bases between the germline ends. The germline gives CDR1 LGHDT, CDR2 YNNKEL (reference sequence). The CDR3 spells CASSPTLSGYNEQFF. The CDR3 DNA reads TGTGCCAGCAGCCCCACGTTATCGGGATACAATGAGCAGTTCTTC.

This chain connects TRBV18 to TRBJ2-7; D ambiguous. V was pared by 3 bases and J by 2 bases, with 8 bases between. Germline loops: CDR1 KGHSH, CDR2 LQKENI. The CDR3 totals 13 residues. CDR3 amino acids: CASSPGETYEQYF. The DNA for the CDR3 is TGTGCCAGCTCACCGGGCGAGACCTACGAGCAGTACTTC.

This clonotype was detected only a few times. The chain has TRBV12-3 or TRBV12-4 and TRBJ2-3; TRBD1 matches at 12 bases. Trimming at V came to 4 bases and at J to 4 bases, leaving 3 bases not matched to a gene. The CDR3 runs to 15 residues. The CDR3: CASSYRDRGPDTQYF. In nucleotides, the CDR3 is TGTGCCAGCAGTTACCGGGACAGGGGGCCAGATACGCAGTATTTT.

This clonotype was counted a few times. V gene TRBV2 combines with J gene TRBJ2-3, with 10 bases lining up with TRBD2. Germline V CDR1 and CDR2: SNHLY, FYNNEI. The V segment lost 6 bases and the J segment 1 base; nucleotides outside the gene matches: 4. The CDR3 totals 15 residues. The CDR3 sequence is CASRGLAGGTDTQYF. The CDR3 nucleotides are TGTGCCAGCAGGGGGCTAGCGGGGGGCACAGATACGCAGTATTTT. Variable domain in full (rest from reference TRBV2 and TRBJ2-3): EPEVTQTPSHQVTQMGQEVILRCVPISNHLYFYWYRQILGQKVEFLVSFYNNEISEKSEIFDDQFSVERPDGSNFTLKIRSTKLEDSAMYFCASRGLAGGTDTQYFGPGTRLTVL.

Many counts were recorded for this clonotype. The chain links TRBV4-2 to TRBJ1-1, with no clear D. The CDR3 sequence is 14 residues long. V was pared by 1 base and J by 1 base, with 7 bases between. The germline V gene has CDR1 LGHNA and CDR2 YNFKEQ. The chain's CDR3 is CASSQVSRNTEAFF. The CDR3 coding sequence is TGTGCCAGCAGCCAAGTGTCCAGGAACACTGAAGCTTTCTTT.

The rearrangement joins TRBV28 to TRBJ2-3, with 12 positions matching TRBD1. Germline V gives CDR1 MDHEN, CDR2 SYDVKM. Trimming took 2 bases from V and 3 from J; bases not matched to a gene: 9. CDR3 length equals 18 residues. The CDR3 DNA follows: TGTGCCAGCAGTTTACTCTTGGGACAGGGGGCGGGAACAGATACGCAGTATTTT. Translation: CASSLLLGQGAGTDTQYF.

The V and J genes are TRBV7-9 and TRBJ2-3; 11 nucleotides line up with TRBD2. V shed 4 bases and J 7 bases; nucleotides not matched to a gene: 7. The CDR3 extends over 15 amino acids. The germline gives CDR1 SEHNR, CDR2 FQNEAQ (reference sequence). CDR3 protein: CASSSRLAGLNTQYF. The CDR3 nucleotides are TGTGCCAGCAGCTCGAGACTAGCGGGATTGAATACGCAGTATTTT.

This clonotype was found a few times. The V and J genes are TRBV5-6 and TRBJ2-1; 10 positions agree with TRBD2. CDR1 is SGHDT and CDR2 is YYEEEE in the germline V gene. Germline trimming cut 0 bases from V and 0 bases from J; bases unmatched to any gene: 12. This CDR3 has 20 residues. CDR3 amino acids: CASSLGLAGNKFSSYNEQFF. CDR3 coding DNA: TGTGCCAGCAGCTTGGGACTAGCGGGTAACAAATTCAGCTCCTACAATGAGCAGTTCTTC.

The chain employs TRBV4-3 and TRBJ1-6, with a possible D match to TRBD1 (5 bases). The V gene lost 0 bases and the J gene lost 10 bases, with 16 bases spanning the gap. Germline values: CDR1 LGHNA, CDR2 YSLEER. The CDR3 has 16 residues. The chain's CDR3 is CASSQDSRGVGSPLHF. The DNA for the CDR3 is TGCGCCAGCAGCCAAGACTCTAGAGGGGTAGGGTCACCCCTCCACTTT.

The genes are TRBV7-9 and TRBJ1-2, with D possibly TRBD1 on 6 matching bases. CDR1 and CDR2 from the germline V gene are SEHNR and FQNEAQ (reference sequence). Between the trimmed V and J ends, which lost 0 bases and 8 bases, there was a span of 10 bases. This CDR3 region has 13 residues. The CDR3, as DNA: TGTGCCAGCAGCTTAGCCAGGGACATCGGCTACACCTTC. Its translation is CASSLARDIGYTF.

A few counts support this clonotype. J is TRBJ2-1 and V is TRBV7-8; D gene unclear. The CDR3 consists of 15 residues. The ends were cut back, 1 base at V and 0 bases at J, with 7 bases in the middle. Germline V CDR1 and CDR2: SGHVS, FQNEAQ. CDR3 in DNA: TGTGCCAGCAGCTTAGAACAGTACTCCTACAATGAGCAGTTCTTC. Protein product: CASSLEQYSYNEQFF. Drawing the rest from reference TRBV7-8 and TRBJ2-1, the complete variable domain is GAGVSQSPRYKVAKRGQDVALRCDPISGHVSLFWYQQALGQGPEFLTYFQNEAQLDKSGLPSDRFFAERPEGSVSTLKIQRTQQEDSAVYLCASSLEQYSYNEQFFGPGTRLTVL.

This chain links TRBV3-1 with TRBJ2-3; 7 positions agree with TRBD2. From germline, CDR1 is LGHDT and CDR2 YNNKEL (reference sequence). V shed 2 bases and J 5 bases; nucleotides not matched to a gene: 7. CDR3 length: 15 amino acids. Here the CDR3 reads CASSQHLAVGDTQYF. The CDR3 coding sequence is TGTGCCAGCAGCCAACACCTAGCGGTAGGAGATACGCAGTATTTT.

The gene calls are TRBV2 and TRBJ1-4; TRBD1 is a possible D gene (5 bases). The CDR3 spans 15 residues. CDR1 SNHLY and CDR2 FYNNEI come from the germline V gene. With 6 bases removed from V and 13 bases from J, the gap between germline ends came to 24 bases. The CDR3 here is CASRPTGTGGGRLFF. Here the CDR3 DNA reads TGTGCCAGCAGGCCCACCGGGACGGGCGGAGGGAGACTGTTTTTT.